These 30 T cell receptor beta chains originate from one sample sequenced in a study of blood T cell repertoires in COVID-19. Assay: immunoSEQ multiplex PCR; the TCRdb copy retains only in-frame clones and omits some. The sample shows more than 300,000 clones, 70% to 90% of them seen only once. The sequenced material came from PBMCs or T cells enriched from blood (not recorded which). The receptor set was obtained from a man aged 35 to 55 in a cohort exposed to, infected with or recovered from COVID-19 (not recorded which).

This rearrangement joins TRBV19 to TRBJ2-7, with 8 bases matching TRBD2. The CDR3 runs to 15 residues. Germline V gene sequence: CDR1 LNHDA, CDR2 SQIVND (reference sequence). Unmatched junction bases numbered 4, after V lost 1 base and J lost 2 bases. The CDR3 bases are TGTGCCAGTAGTATAGGCGGGGGGAACACCTACGAGCAGTACTTC. Its protein is CASSIGGGNTYEQYF.

The chain has TRBV2 and TRBJ2-1; possibly TRBD2 for D (5 bases). V was cut by 4 bases and J by 3 bases, with 13 bases left in between. Germline CDR1 is SNHLY and CDR2 is FYNNEI. The CDR3 has 15 amino acids. CDR3 region: CASSVEDRDYNEQFF. CDR3 sequence (DNA): TGTGCCAGCAGTGTGGAGGACCGCGACTACAATGAGCAGTTCTTC.

The chain couples TRBV2 to TRBJ2-7; the D is unclear. V lost 1 base and J lost 7, with 17 bases in between. The V gene's germline CDR1 is SNHLY and CDR2 FYNNEI. The CDR3 contains 15 residues. The CDR3 loop is CASSEVLGVLEEQYF. For the CDR3, the DNA is TGTGCCAGCAGTGAAGTCTTAGGAGTCCTGGAAGAGCAGTACTTC.

Here the CDR3 reads CASTSGLAGGDEQFF. The CDR3 region has the DNA TGTGCCAGTACCAGCGGACTAGCGGGAGGGGATGAGCAGTTCTTC. The chain links TRBV19 to TRBJ2-1; 15 nucleotides line up with TRBD2. Per germline, CDR1 LNHDA and CDR2 SQIVND (reference sequence). This CDR3 is 15 amino acids long. Germline trimming cut 7 bases from V and 8 bases from J; bases unmatched to any gene: 6.

The chain employs TRBV6-6 and TRBJ2-3; D gene unclear. V shed 2 bases and J shed 7 bases, with 7 bases lying between them. This CDR3 is built from 12 residues. Looked up from germline, CDR1 is MNHNY and CDR2 is SVGAGI (reference sequence). The CDR3: CASSYDLNTQYF. CDR3 DNA: TGTGCCAGCAGTTACGACTTGAATACGCAGTATTTT.

This clone turned up a few times. The chain is built from TRBV5-1 and TRBJ2-5; 13 nucleotides match TRBD2. This CDR3 has 17 residues. CDR1 and CDR2 (germline): SGHRS, YFSETQ. J gave up 5 bases and V 4 bases, and 11 bases lay outside the gene matches. CDR3 sequence: CASSGRTSGSGTETQYF. The CDR3 DNA reads as TGCGCCAGCAGCGGGCGGACTAGCGGGAGCGGTACGGAGACCCAGTACTTC. Drawing the rest from reference TRBV5-1 and TRBJ2-5, the complete variable domain is KAGVTQTPRYLIKTRGQQVTLSCSPISGHRSVSWYQQTPGQGLQFLFEYFSETQRNKGNFPGRFSGRQFSNSRSEMNVSTLELGDSALYLCASSGRTSGSGTETQYFGPGTRLLVL.

This clone has a handful of counts. The sample carries other DNA sequences with the same CDR3. V usage is TRBV20-1 and J usage is TRBJ1-3, with a weak D call TRBD1 (6 bases). Germline-derived CDR1 and CDR2 are DFQATT and SNEGSKA (reference sequence). V lost 3 bases to trimming and J lost 1 base, with 10 bases between them. This CDR3 region has 14 residues. The CDR3 region is CSASVRGSGNTIYF. CDR3 DNA: TGCAGTGCTAGTGTCAGGGGATCTGGAAACACCATATATTTT.

This clone was seen a few times. The chain joins TRBV6-1 to TRBJ1-1; no firm D call. Germline lookup yields CDR1 MNHNS and CDR2 SASEGT. V lost 2 bases and J lost 2, with 6 bases in between. This CDR3 spans 13 amino acids. CDR3 sequence (DNA): TGTGCCAGCAGTGAACCTTTCAACACTGAAGCTTTCTTT. Translated, it gives CASSEPFNTEAFF.

The chain uses TRBV18 and TRBJ1-3; the match to TRBD1 covers 8 bases. The CDR3 runs 15 residues. J was trimmed by 7 bases and V by 4 bases; bases with no gene match: 9. Germline V CDR1 and CDR2: KGHSH, LQKENI. CDR3 DNA sequence: TGTGCCAGCTCACGCACGACGGGACAGGTCAACACCATATATTTT. This encodes CASSRTTGQVNTIYF. Combining the CDR3 with reference TRBV18 and TRBJ1-3 gives the whole variable domain NAGVMQNPRHLVRRRGQEARLRCSPMKGHSHVYWYRQLPEEGLKFMVYLQKENIIDESGMPKERFSAEFPKEGPSILRIQQVVRGDSAAYFCASSRTTGQVNTIYFGEGSWLTVV.

The V and J genes are TRBV15 and TRBJ2-5; D gene uncertain. This CDR3 region has 14 residues. Per germline, CDR1 LNHNV and CDR2 YYDKDF (reference sequence). The germline V and J ends were trimmed by 5 bases and 5 bases, with 15 bases remaining between them. CDR3 loop: CATSALEVRETQYF. In nucleotides, the CDR3 is TGTGCCACCAGCGCCCTAGAGGTGAGGGAGACCCAGTACTTC.

The chain is built from TRBV9 and TRBJ2-1, with 10 bases lining up with TRBD2. Trimming at V came to 5 bases and at J to 6 bases, leaving 5 bases not matched to a gene. The CDR3 extends over 14 amino acids. Germline V gene data show CDR1 as SGDLS and CDR2 as YYNGEE. CDR3 region: CASRSSGSSNEQFF. CDR3 coding DNA: TGTGCCAGCAGGTCTAGCGGGAGTTCCAATGAGCAGTTCTTC.

The chain carries TRBV18 and TRBJ2-7, with 7 nucleotides matching TRBD2. Germline V CDR1 and CDR2: KGHSH, LQKENI. The CDR3 spans 14 residues. The V segment lost 3 bases and the J segment 0 bases; nucleotides outside the gene matches: 2. The DNA of the CDR3 is TGTGCCAGCTCACCCACTAGCGACTCCTACGAGCAGTACTTC. Translated, it gives CASSPTSDSYEQYF.

The V and J genes are TRBV28 and TRBJ1-5, with 7 bases fitting TRBD1. The germline gives CDR1 MDHEN, CDR2 SYDVKM. The CDR3 runs to 15 residues. The V gene end was trimmed by 6 bases and the J gene end by 2 bases; junction bases not matched to a gene: 7. The CDR3 nucleotides are TGTGCCAGCAGGGCTCCAGGGGGACGCAATCAGCCCCAGCATTTT. Encoded protein: CASRAPGGRNQPQHF.

In this sample, this clone turned up a few times. The chain recombines TRBV27 with TRBJ2-7; 12 bases agree with TRBD2. There are 19 residues in the CDR3. Germline lookup yields CDR1 MNHEY and CDR2 SMNVEV (reference sequence). J was trimmed by 7 bases and V by 5 bases; bases with no gene match: 21. CDR3 residues: CASSPLGNLAGGRKLEQYF. The CDR3 DNA follows: TGTGCCAGCAGTCCCCTAGGGAATCTAGCGGGAGGGCGAAAACTGGAGCAGTACTTC.

The chain recombines TRBV29-1 with TRBJ1-1, with 7 bases aligning to TRBD1. The CDR3 is 14 amino acids. Germline values: CDR1 SQVTM, CDR2 ANQGSEA. J lost 1 base, V lost 7 bases, and 9 bases had no gene match. The CDR3 DNA follows: TGCAGCGGGAGGTGGACAGGCCCGAACACTGAAGCTTTCTTT. Translating gives CSGRWTGPNTEAFF.

The CDR3 nucleotides are TGTGCCTGGAGTGGGGTCGGGGGGAATGAGCAGTTCTTC. This gives the protein CAWSGVGGNEQFF. The chain links TRBV30 to TRBJ2-1; TRBD2 agrees at 7 bases. The junction had 4 bases not matched to a gene; V was cut back by 1 base and J by 7 bases. CDR1 GTSNPN and CDR2 SVGIG come from the germline V gene (reference sequence). There are 13 residues in the CDR3.

A word on this clone: Within the sample, other DNA sequences also encode this same CDR3. This rearrangement joins TRBV5-1 to TRBJ2-7, with 10 bases aligning to TRBD1. The V and J ends lost 4 bases and 2 bases, in that order; junction bases with no gene match: 3. Germline CDR1 is SGHRS and CDR2 is YFSETQ. This CDR3 comprises 14 residues. CDR3 in DNA: TGCGCCAGCAGCCCAGGACAGGGGGCCTACGAGCAGTACTTC. Amino acids: CASSPGQGAYEQYF.

The chain carries TRBV27 and TRBJ2-7; D may be TRBD2 (6 bases). The CDR3 is made up of 14 amino acids. Germline-derived CDR1 and CDR2 are MNHEY and SMNVEV (reference sequence). With 4 bases removed from V and 3 bases from J, the gap between germline ends came to 13 bases. The CDR3: CASSSPSASYEQYF. The CDR3 bases are TGTGCCAGCAGTTCGCCTAGCGCAAGCTACGAGCAGTACTTC.

This chain connects TRBV9 to TRBJ2-2; D possibly corresponds to TRBD2 (7 bases). V gave up 0 bases and J gave up 1 base, with 25 bases separating them. CDR3 size: 21 residues. Germline assignment: CDR1 SGDLS and CDR2 YYNGEE. In DNA, the CDR3 is TGTGCCAGCAGCGTAGCGATCGTAGGGGGAGGGCCAGTTGGGAACACCGGGGAGCTGTTTTTT. As protein: CASSVAIVGGGPVGNTGELFF.

This clone was picked up a small number of times. V is TRBV28 and J is TRBJ2-1; no firm D call. Trimming left V 3 bases short and J 2 bases short, with 8 bases between. CDR1 is MDHEN and CDR2 is SYDVKM in the germline V gene. The CDR3 has 14 amino acids. The CDR3 protein is CASSLAATYNEQFF. DNA of the CDR3: TGTGCCAGCAGTTTGGCGGCCACCTACAATGAGCAGTTCTTC.

The rearrangement links TRBV27 to TRBJ2-1; D is uncertain. V was clipped by 5 bases and J by 9 bases, with 14 bases between them. This CDR3 contains 13 residues. Germline V gene sequence: CDR1 MNHEY, CDR2 SMNVEV (reference sequence). The CDR3 here is CASSPSPTSEQFF. The CDR3 region has the DNA TGTGCCAGCAGTCCCTCCCCCACCAGTGAGCAGTTCTTC.

V is TRBV18 and J is TRBJ1-2, with 8 positions matching TRBD1. The CDR3 is 15 residues long. Germline CDR1 and CDR2: KGHSH and LQKENI. With 2 bases clipped from V and 2 bases from J, the junction kept 4 bases outside the gene matches. CDR3 in DNA: TGTGCCAGCTCACCAGCGGGACAGGCGAACTATGGCTACACCTTC. The encoded protein is CASSPAGQANYGYTF. The full variable domain, rest sourced from reference TRBV18 and TRBJ1-2, is NAGVMQNPRHLVRRRGQEARLRCSPMKGHSHVYWYRQLPEEGLKFMVYLQKENIIDESGMPKERFSAEFPKEGPSILRIQQVVRGDSAAYFCASSPAGQANYGYTFGSGTRLTVV.

Only one count was recorded for this clone. The chain joins TRBV7-8 to TRBJ2-7; 7 nucleotides line up with TRBD2. Trimming removed 3 bases from V and 2 bases from J; junction bases left unmatched: 13. Germline lookup yields CDR1 SGHVS and CDR2 FQNEAQ. This CDR3 is built from 17 residues. The CDR3 loop reads CASSFSQAGGGTYEQYF. As DNA, the CDR3 is TGTGCCAGCAGCTTTAGTCAAGCAGGCGGGGGTACCTACGAGCAGTACTTC.

The chain links TRBV28 to TRBJ2-1; 9 bases are a match to TRBD2. The CDR3 length is 14 residues. V dropped 7 bases and J dropped 6; count of bases not matched to a gene: 7. Germline values: CDR1 MDHEN, CDR2 SYDVKM. The CDR3 spells CASTTSGPINEQFF. DNA for the CDR3: TGTGCCAGCACTACTAGCGGGCCGATCAATGAGCAGTTCTTC.

The chain carries TRBV6-4 and TRBJ2-5; TRBD1 might be the D (6 bases). This CDR3 comprises 13 residues. The germline V and J ends were trimmed by 4 bases and 5 bases, with 11 bases remaining between them. CDR1 and CDR2 from the germline V gene are MRHNA and SNTAGT. The CDR3 region has the DNA TGTGCCAGCAGTGTACAGGGCGGGGAGACCCAGTACTTC. Its translation: CASSVQGGETQYF.

The rearrangement joins TRBV27 to TRBJ1-6; 9 bases agree with TRBD1. V gave up 4 bases and J gave up 7 bases; unmatched junction bases: 11. The germline V gene has CDR1 MNHEY and CDR2 SMNVEV (reference sequence). The CDR3 runs to 17 residues. CDR3 residues: CASSSTRTGERNSPLHF. DNA for the CDR3: TGTGCCAGCAGTTCCACTCGGACAGGGGAGAGGAATTCACCCCTCCACTTT.

The genes are TRBV5-6 and TRBJ1-6, with 7 nucleotides matching TRBD1. The length of the CDR3 is 15 residues. With 3 bases clipped from V and 7 bases from J, the junction kept 7 bases outside the gene matches. Germline loops: CDR1 SGHDT, CDR2 YYEEEE. CDR3 loop: CASSWGDRVNSPLHF. The CDR3 DNA reads TGTGCCAGCAGCTGGGGCGACAGGGTCAATTCACCCCTCCACTTT.

The chain is built from TRBV27 and TRBJ2-3; TRBD2 might be the D (7 bases). In germline, CDR1 is MNHEY, CDR2 SMNVEV (reference sequence). Trimming cost V 4 bases and J 7 bases, with 15 bases left between them. The CDR3 contains 14 residues. CDR3 sequence: CASSSGEGTNTQYF. Written as DNA, the CDR3 is TGTGCCAGCAGTTCCGGGGAGGGGACAAATACGCAGTATTTT.

To note about this clone: Other nucleotide sequences in the sample specify the same CDR3. The gene calls are TRBV7-8 and TRBJ2-1; D not resolved. Germline lookup yields CDR1 SGHVS and CDR2 FQNEAQ. The CDR3 is 17 amino acids. V lost 1 base and J 0 bases, leaving 13 bases between the germline ends. The CDR3 spells CASSLGGGGSSYNEQFF. Here the CDR3 DNA reads TGTGCCAGCAGCTTAGGAGGCGGTGGTAGCTCCTACAATGAGCAGTTCTTC.

This chain joins TRBV2 and TRBJ2-7; TRBD1 might be the D (6 bases). The ends were cut back, 8 bases at V and 2 bases at J, with 22 bases in the middle. CDR1 is SNHLY, CDR2 FYNNEI, per germline. The CDR3 runs 16 residues. The CDR3 here is CASHPHAGTRTYEQYF. Here the CDR3 DNA reads TGTGCCAGCCATCCCCATGCCGGGACACGAACCTACGAGCAGTACTTC.